The next 20 T cell receptor beta chains were all read from a single sample in a study of T-cell memory formation after mild COVID-19. TCRdb independently ran MiXCR on the 5' RACE reads; one entry per CDR3 protein. The data contain some 210,000 distinct CDR3 sequences, about 11% of them singletons. Sequencing was performed on PBMCs or a T cell subset sorted from them (not recorded which). The receptor set was obtained from a man aged 18 to 29 who had mild COVID-19 (a few samples of this study predate the infection). Cell type and time point are not known.

This clonotype was seen repeatedly, ten times or more. V and J are TRBV28 and TRBJ2-3; D perhaps matches TRBD1 (6 bases). With 5 bases removed from V and 5 bases from J, the gap between germline ends came to 14 bases. This CDR3 has 14 amino acids. Germline CDR1 and CDR2: MDHEN and SYDVKM. The DNA of the CDR3 is TGTGCCAGCAGTACAACAGGGAGTCAAGATACGCAGTATTTT. It specifies CASSTTGSQDTQYF.

This clonotype was seen only a few times. The V gene is TRBV18, the J gene TRBJ2-6; D is undetermined. CDR3 length: 15 residues. Germline lookup yields CDR1 KGHSH and CDR2 LQKENI. V was pared by 4 bases and J by 0 bases, with 7 bases between. CDR3 coding DNA: TGTGCCAGCTCACTTCAGAGCTCTGGGGCCAACGTCCTGACTTTC. Protein sequence: CASSLQSSGANVLTF.

The chain combines TRBV5-1 with TRBJ2-1, with D hard to call. Trimming left V 4 bases short and J 9 bases short, with 20 bases between. Looked up from germline, CDR1 is SGHRS and CDR2 is YFSETQ. This CDR3 region has 15 residues. The CDR3 reads CASSKPGNRLSEQFF. Written as DNA, the CDR3 is TGCGCCAGCAGCAAACCCGGTAACCGTTTATCTGAGCAGTTCTTC. Combining the CDR3 with reference TRBV5-1 and TRBJ2-1 gives the whole variable domain KAGVTQTPRYLIKTRGQQVTLSCSPISGHRSVSWYQQTPGQGLQFLFEYFSETQRNKGNFPGRFSGRQFSNSRSEMNVSTLELGDSALYLCASSKPGNRLSEQFFGPGTRLTVL.

This clonotype was counted many times. The chain recombines TRBV5-1 with TRBJ1-2; no clear D gene. The CDR3 extends over 13 amino acids. Trimming removed 3 bases from V and 8 bases from J, with 14 bases in between. Germline CDR1 reads SGHRS; CDR2 reads YFSETQ. CDR3 sequence (DNA): TGCGCCAGCAGCTCGGACGAGGCGGGAGGCTACACCTTC. Translating it yields CASSSDEAGGYTF. Full variable domain (missing parts from reference TRBV5-1 and TRBJ1-2): KAGVTQTPRYLIKTRGQQVTLSCSPISGHRSVSWYQQTPGQGLQFLFEYFSETQRNKGNFPGRFSGRQFSNSRSEMNVSTLELGDSALYLCASSSDEAGGYTFGSGTRLTVV.

This clonotype was picked up a small number of times. This chain links TRBV21-1 with TRBJ1-2. TRBV21-1 is an annotated pseudogene. CDR3 length equals 12 residues. The CDR3, as DNA: TGTGCCAGCAGCAAAAGGTGGCATGGCTACACCTTC. Translating gives CASSKRWHGYTF.

This clonotype has more than one count but fewer than ten. J is TRBJ2-1 and V is TRBV6-2 or TRBV6-3; D is ambiguous. This CDR3 comprises 15 residues. Germline CDR1 reads MNHEY; CDR2 reads SVGEGT. The germline V and J ends were trimmed by 8 bases and 6 bases, with 20 bases remaining between them. The CDR3 sequence is CASQGRSRSLNEQFF. CDR3 DNA sequence: TGTGCCAGCCAAGGCCGGTCTCGATCTCTCAATGAGCAGTTCTTC.

This clonotype was seen a few times. The rearrangement joins TRBV18 to TRBJ1-1; D gene unclear. The CDR3 covers 13 residues. Trimming shortened V by 1 base and J by 2 bases, and 5 bases separated the two germline ends. The germline gives CDR1 KGHSH, CDR2 LQKENI. The CDR3 loop is CASSPQTNTEAFF. The CDR3, as DNA: TGTGCCAGCTCACCACAGACCAACACTGAAGCTTTCTTT.

This clonotype occurred a few times. V gene TRBV5-1 combines with J gene TRBJ2-7, with 13 bases identical to TRBD2. V dropped 2 bases and J dropped 3; count of bases not matched to a gene: 5. Germline loops: CDR1 SGHRS, CDR2 YFSETQ. This CDR3 has 16 residues. Here the CDR3 DNA reads TGCGCCAGCAGCTTCACTAGCGGGGGGGTAATCTACGAGCAGTACTTC. This encodes CASSFTSGGVIYEQYF.

In its sample, this clonotype was seen a few times. CDR3 bases: TGTGCCAGCAGCCGGCGCCTCACCGGGGAGCTGTTTTTT. It is translated as CASSRRLTGELFF. The V and J genes are TRBV7-6 and TRBJ2-2; D remains ambiguous. The CDR3 runs to 13 residues. V lost 5 bases, J lost 4 bases, and 8 bases lay in between. Germline CDR1 reads SGHVS; CDR2 reads FNYEAQ. Variable domain in full (rest from reference TRBV7-6 and TRBJ2-2): GAGVSQSPRYKVTKRGQDVALRCDPISGHVSLYWYRQALGQGPEFLTYFNYEAQQDKSGLPNDRFSAERPEGSISTLTIQRTEQRDSAMYRCASSRRLTGELFFGEGSRLTVL.

The chain joins TRBV4-1 to TRBJ2-2; 8 bases line up with TRBD2. The CDR3 totals 18 residues. Germline V gene sequence: CDR1 MGHRA, CDR2 YSYEKL. Germline trimming cut 1 base from V and 7 bases from J; bases unmatched to any gene: 14. Here the CDR3 reads CASSQAFRGGRASGELFF. The DNA of the CDR3 is TGCGCCAGCAGCCAAGCCTTCCGGGGGGGCCGGGCAAGCGGGGAGCTGTTTTTT.

This clonotype was seen at least ten times. This chain joins TRBV7-2 and TRBJ2-5, with D maybe TRBD2 (7 bases). CDR1 SGHTA and CDR2 FQGNSA come from the germline V gene. CDR3 length: 16 residues. Trimming stripped 1 base from V and 6 bases from J, with 18 bases between. The CDR3 region has the DNA TGTGCCAGCAGCTTAGATTGGGGGGGGCGCTCAAAGACCCAGTACTTC. This translates into CASSLDWGGRSKTQYF.

This clonotype has a handful of counts. The chain employs TRBV7-9 and TRBJ1-1, with a tentative D call TRBD1 (6 bases). This CDR3 has 14 residues. The germline V gene has CDR1 SEHNR and CDR2 FQNEAQ (reference sequence). Trimming shortened V by 5 bases and J by 5 bases, and 15 bases separated the two germline ends. This CDR3 is CASSTGLGFTEAFF. In DNA form, the CDR3 reads TGTGCCAGCAGCACAGGGTTGGGTTTTACTGAAGCTTTCTTT.

This clonotype turned up a few times. This chain links TRBV5-1 with TRBJ2-7, with 7 bases matching TRBD1. From germline, CDR1 is SGHRS and CDR2 YFSETQ. The CDR3 length is 15 residues. V lost 4 bases and J lost 0; bases outside the gene matches: 7. The CDR3 is CASSRDSSSSYEQYF. CDR3 DNA sequence: TGCGCCAGCAGCCGGGACAGTTCAAGCTCCTACGAGCAGTACTTC.

This clonotype has a count of ten or more. This chain connects TRBV5-1 to TRBJ2-1, with TRBD1 matching over 7 bases. J was trimmed by 9 bases and V by 2 bases; bases with no gene match: 11. This CDR3 is 15 amino acids long. Germline V gives CDR1 SGHRS, CDR2 YFSETQ. The CDR3, as DNA: TGCGCCAGCAGCTTTTTAACAGGGGATGGAGCTGAGCAGTTCTTC. It encodes CASSFLTGDGAEQFF.

J is TRBJ1-2 and V is TRBV20-1; D possibly corresponds to TRBD1 (6 bases). CDR3 length: 12 residues. Deletions cut 0 bases from V and 6 bases from J, with 8 bases between. Germline values: CDR1 DFQATT, CDR2 SNEGSKA (reference sequence). CDR3 sequence reads: CSARDRGNGYTF. As DNA, the CDR3 is TGCAGTGCTAGAGACAGGGGAAATGGCTACACCTTC.

This clonotype has a count of ten or more. The rearrangement uses TRBV5-1 and TRBJ2-1, with D possibly being TRBD2 (6 bases). Germline V gene sequence: CDR1 SGHRS, CDR2 YFSETQ. V was trimmed by 6 bases and J by 10 bases, leaving 17 bases between them. CDR3 size: 13 residues. The CDR3 spells CASTGTLTGEQFF. CDR3 sequence (DNA): TGCGCCAGCACCGGGACTTTAACGGGGGAGCAGTTCTTC.

Ten or more counts support this clonotype. The chain joins TRBV29-1 to TRBJ1-2; no clear D. The CDR3 contains 9 residues. V was trimmed by 4 bases and J by 5 bases, leaving 2 bases between them. Germline V gives CDR1 SQVTM, CDR2 ANQGSEA. The CDR3 DNA reads TGCAGCGTTGCGTATGGCTACACCTTC. Encoded protein: CSVAYGYTF. Complete variable domain (other parts from reference TRBV29-1 and TRBJ1-2): SAVISQKPSRDICQRGTSLTIQCQVDSQVTMMFWYRQQPGQSLTLIATANQGSEATYESGFVIDKFPISRPNLTFSTLTVSNMSPEDSSIYLCSVAYGYTFGSGTRLTVV.

This clonotype was counted between two and nine times. This CDR3 is CSVNSRTFQETQYF. CDR3 nucleotides: TGCAGCGTTAATTCGCGAACATTTCAAGAGACCCAGTACTTC. The chain carries TRBV29-1 and TRBJ2-5; no firm D call. This CDR3 spans 14 amino acids. Trimming stripped 5 bases from V and 2 bases from J, with 15 bases between. CDR1 is SQVTM, CDR2 ANQGSEA, per germline.

This chain connects TRBV6-6 to TRBJ2-3, with a tentative D call TRBD2 (6 bases). The CDR3 loop spans 15 amino acids. Between the trimmed V and J ends, which lost 2 bases and 0 bases, there was a span of 9 bases. Germline CDR1 is MNHNY and CDR2 is SVGAGI (reference sequence). CDR3 amino acids: CASSYGRESTDTQYF. In DNA, the CDR3 is TGTGCCAGCAGTTACGGGCGGGAAAGCACAGATACGCAGTATTTT.

This clonotype was recorded a few times. This chain uses TRBV5-1 with TRBJ1-1, with unresolved D. V lost 0 bases, J lost 0 bases, and 9 bases lay in between. Germline assignment: CDR1 SGHRS and CDR2 YFSETQ. There are 15 residues in the CDR3. CDR3 nucleotide sequence: TGCGCCAGCAGCTTGGATTTTACAGTGAACACTGAAGCTTTCTTT. Its translation: CASSLDFTVNTEAFF.